A selection of T cell receptor beta chains follows, all from one sample in a study of regulatory T cells in long-lasting Graves disease. TCRdb re-derived calls from the multiplex PCR reads in MiXCR, one entry per CDR3 protein. The profile shows hundreds of thousands of distinct CDR3 sequences, 25% to 35% of them singletons. The starting material was peripheral blood mononuclear cells (PBMCs), obtained when the disease was refractory, from a patient treated with antithyroid drugs. The receptor set was obtained from a female donor with Graves disease. Both conserved end residues are part of each CDR3. A D gene is named only where the DNA matches it firmly. Rows give clone size only sometimes, using once, few, many, or a class for an expanded clone.

D: NA; size: few; J: TRBJ1-2; V: TRBV12-3/TRBV12-4; CDR3: CASSLALEGADGYTF; DNA: TGTGCCAGCAGTTTAGCCCTTGAAGGGGCGGACGGCTACACCTTC
D: NA; size: many; J: TRBJ1-5; V: TRBV12-3/TRBV12-4; CDR3: CASRWDGNQPQHF; DNA: TGTGCCAGCAGATGGGACGGTAATCAGCCCCAGCATTTT
D: NA; size: many; J: TRBJ2-7; V: TRBV28; CDR3: CASSLSRQRLSYEQYF; DNA: TGTGCCAGCAGTTTATCCCGACAGCGGCTCTCCTACGAGCAGTACTTC
D: TRBD1; size: NA; J: TRBJ1-2; V: TRBV19; CDR3: CASSSGTGVGYTF; DNA: TGTGCCAGTAGTTCTGGGACAGGGGTAGGCTACACCTTC
D: NA; size: NA; J: TRBJ2-5; V: TRBV28; CDR3: CASSPPSQKETQYF; DNA: TGTGCCAGCTCACCCCCCTCCCAAAAAGAGACCCAGTACTTC
D: NA; size: many; J: TRBJ1-5; V: TRBV2; CDR3: CASSEVGNQPQHF; DNA: TGTGCCAGCAGTGAAGTAGGTAATCAGCCCCAGCATTTT
D: TRBD2; size: many; J: TRBJ2-5; V: TRBV10-2; CDR3: CASSGLAGRETQYF; DNA: TGCGCCAGCAGTGGACTAGCGGGTAGAGAGACCCAGTACTTC
D: TRBD2; size: few; J: TRBJ2-7; V: TRBV11-1; CDR3: CASSFREAYEQYF; DNA: TGTGCCAGCAGCTTCCGGGAGGCCTACGAGCAGTACTTC
D: NA; size: many; J: TRBJ1-2; V: TRBV27; CDR3: CASSSGQGYTF; DNA: TGTGCCAGCAGCTCGGGACAAGGTTACACCTTC
D: TRBD2; size: many; J: TRBJ2-5; V: TRBV6-1; CDR3: CASSILSGRAGETQYF; DNA: TGTGCCAGCAGTATCCTTAGCGGGAGGGCGGGTGAGACCCAGTACTTC
D: TRBD1; size: NA; J: TRBJ2-7; V: TRBV7-9; CDR3: CASTPGQGAEQYF; DNA: TGTGCCAGCACCCCGGGACAGGGGGCCGAGCAGTACTTC
D: NA; size: NA; J: TRBJ2-3; V: TRBV6-2/TRBV6-3; CDR3: CASSRSLASADTQYF; DNA: TGTGCCAGCAGTAGATCACTAGCATCGGCAGATACGCAGTATTTT
D: NA; size: many; J: TRBJ1-2; V: TRBV28; CDR3: CASSPGDTYGYTF; DNA: TGTGCCAGCAGCCCTGGGGACACCTATGGCTACACCTTC
D: NA; size: NA; J: TRBJ2-2; V: TRBV29-1; CDR3: CSAQQGWTGELFF; DNA: TGCAGCGCTCAACAGGGATGGACCGGGGAGCTGTTTTTT
D: NA; size: NA; J: TRBJ1-2; V: TRBV11-2; CDR3: CASSLSRYQNYGYTF; DNA: TGTGCCAGCAGCTTGTCCCGATATCAGAACTATGGCTACACCTTC
D: NA; size: NA; J: TRBJ2-5; V: TRBV7-9; CDR3: CASSLRRAAEETQYF; DNA: TGTGCCAGCAGCTTAAGGAGAGCGGCGGAAGAGACCCAGTACTTC
D: TRBD2; size: NA; J: TRBJ2-2; V: TRBV7-9; CDR3: CASSPVSGSRTGELFF; DNA: TGTGCCAGCAGTCCCGTGAGCGGGAGTCGGACCGGGGAGCTGTTTTTT
D: TRBD1; size: NA; J: TRBJ1-2; V: TRBV30; CDR3: CAWAGQFYGYTF; DNA: TGTGCCTGGGCGGGACAGTTCTATGGCTACACCTTC
D: TRBD1; size: many; J: TRBJ1-2; V: TRBV7-2; CDR3: CASSNRGRSGYTF; DNA: TGTGCCAGCAGCAACAGGGGGCGGAGTGGCTACACCTTC
D: NA; size: few; J: TRBJ1-1; V: TRBV6-5; CDR3: CASSSVDVLMNTEAFF; DNA: TGTGCCAGCAGTTCCGTGGACGTCCTCATGAACACTGAAGCTTTCTTT
D: NA; size: once; J: TRBJ2-2; V: TRBV7-9; CDR3: CASSPYDKVSGELFF; DNA: TGTGCCAGCAGCCCATACGACAAGGTGTCCGGGGAGCTGTTTTTT
D: NA; size: NA; J: TRBJ2-7; V: TRBV5-4; CDR3: CASSVPRDTSYEQYF; DNA: TGTGCCAGCAGCGTACCGAGGGACACTTCCTACGAGCAGTACTTC
D: NA; size: few; J: TRBJ1-3; V: TRBV28; CDR3: CASSLPVGSGNTIYF; DNA: TGTGCCAGCAGCCTCCCCGTTGGGTCGGGAAACACCATATATTTT
D: NA; size: NA; J: TRBJ2-3; V: TRBV7-3; CDR3: CASSLSGQGGDTQYF; DNA: TGTGCCAGCAGCTTATCAGGACAGGGAGGGGATACGCAGTATTTT
D: TRBD2; size: NA; J: TRBJ2-2; V: TRBV6-1; CDR3: CASSPGTSGSGTGELFF; DNA: TGTGCCAGTTCTCCCGGGACTAGCGGGAGTGGGACCGGGGAGCTGTTTTTT
D: NA; size: few; J: TRBJ1-4; V: TRBV2; CDR3: CASSVVEKLFF; DNA: TGTGCCAGCAGTGTTGTCGAAAAACTGTTTTTT
D: NA; size: NA; J: TRBJ2-3; V: TRBV2; CDR3: CASSANTDTQYF; DNA: TGTGCCAGCAGTGCCAACACAGATACGCAGTATTTT
D: NA; size: many; J: TRBJ1-5; V: TRBV25-1; CDR3: CASSESGVRDQPQHF; DNA: TGTGCCAGCAGTGAATCGGGGGTAAGGGATCAGCCCCAGCATTTT
D: NA; size: NA; J: TRBJ1-1; V: TRBV9; CDR3: CASSVVQGLNTEAFF; DNA: TGTGCCAGCAGCGTAGTTCAGGGGTTGAACACTGAAGCTTTCTTT
D: NA; size: NA; J: TRBJ2-7; V: TRBV10-3; CDR3: CAISVSHEQYF; DNA: TGTGCCATCAGTGTCAGCCACGAGCAGTACTTC
D: NA; size: NA; J: TRBJ2-5; V: TRBV7-9; CDR3: CASSPILETQYF; DNA: TGTGCCAGCAGCCCTATCCTTGAGACCCAGTACTTC
D: NA; size: few; J: TRBJ2-4; V: TRBV20-1; CDR3: CSARRAQGAKNIQYF; DNA: TGCAGTGCTAGGAGGGCCCAGGGTGCCAAAAACATTCAGTACTTC
D: NA; size: NA; J: TRBJ1-6; V: TRBV28; CDR3: CASSSQRWVNSPLHF; DNA: TGTGCCAGCAGTTCTCAACGATGGGTTAATTCACCCCTCCACTTT
D: NA; size: few; J: TRBJ1-2; V: TRBV20-1; CDR3: CSASLTSLYGYTF; DNA: TGCAGTGCTAGTCTTACATCTCTCTATGGCTACACCTTC
D: NA; size: NA; J: TRBJ1-2; V: TRBV7-2; CDR3: CASSLGDQPYGYTF; DNA: TGTGCCAGCAGCCTAGGGGACCAGCCCTATGGCTACACCTTC
D: TRBD1; size: few; J: TRBJ1-5; V: TRBV30; CDR3: CAWSGTGDQPQHF; DNA: TGTGCCTGGAGCGGGACAGGGGATCAGCCCCAGCATTTT
D: TRBD1; size: NA; J: TRBJ1-5; V: TRBV20-1; CDR3: CSARVGTGNNQPQHF; DNA: TGCAGTGCTAGAGTCGGGACAGGGAACAATCAGCCCCAGCATTTT
D: NA; size: many; J: TRBJ1-4; V: TRBV28; CDR3: CASSSPRGSNEKLFF; DNA: TGTGCCAGCAGTTCCCCGAGGGGGTCTAATGAAAAACTGTTTTTT
D: NA; size: NA; J: TRBJ1-2; V: TRBV2; CDR3: CASSVQQEANYGCTF; DNA: TGTGCCAGCAGCGTTCAACAGGAAGCTAACTATGGCTGCACCTTC
D: NA; size: few; J: TRBJ2-5; V: TRBV11-2; CDR3: CASSLIRRWRARREETQYF; DNA: TGTGCCAGCAGCTTAATCCGTCGGTGGCGGGCCCGGCGGGAAGAGACCCAGTACTTC
D: NA; size: NA; J: TRBJ1-2; V: TRBV30; CDR3: CAWTPGYGYTF; DNA: TGTGCCTGGACCCCAGGTTATGGCTACACCTTC